This T cell receptor (beta chain) was sequenced during a study of CD8+ T cells in alopecia areata. Described treatment: oral pan-JAK inhibitor, 5-10 mg twice daily. The germline V gene has CDR1 SQVTM and CDR2 ANQGSEA. This CDR3 spans 15 amino acids. Losses at the gene ends were 3 bases for V and 5 bases for J; bases not matched to a gene: 10. cDNA reverse transcribed from extracted RNA served as the sequencing template. The protocol was immunoSEQ multiplex PCR, while the TCRdb copy is restricted to in-frame clones and leaves out a portion. The profile covers around 180,000 clones, with 50% to 70% appearing a single time and approximately 1.4% taken by the ten largest.

The TCR sequence derives from a human donor with alopecia areata. V and J are TRBV29-1 and TRBJ1-1; 9 nucleotides line up with TRBD1. The specimen was CD4+ T cells sorted from blood, collected at approximately week 50, from a patient treated with tofacitinib. The CDR3 reads CSVDRTGTGSTEAFF. The CDR3 nucleotides read TGCAGCGTTGACAGAACCGGGACAGGGAGTACTGAAGCTTTCTTT.